This T cell receptor (beta chain) emerged from a study of cytomegalovirus exposure and HLA in healthy donors. Study-wide points: The study listed approximately 160 cytomegalovirus-associated TCR beta chains. What a later analysis reportedly showed was that an Asian-associated ancestry cluster had fewer N-insertions than the approximately 700-donor mean.

The germline V gene encodes CDR1 SQVTM and CDR2 ANQGSEA. This CDR3 has 13 amino acids. The V gene end was trimmed by 6 bases and the J gene end by 0 bases; junction bases not matched to a gene: 3. In the PCR, 60 Vbeta and 13 Jbeta primers were used. The table came from immunoSEQ multiplex PCR; TCRdb's copy has only in-frame clones and leaves some out. The sample yields over 55,000 clones, approximately 67% seen once. A word on this clone: The antigen is not known.

The sequenced sample was PBMCs. The sequence came from a man aged 35 to 55 in good health and CMV-seropositive. This rearrangement joins TRBV29-1 to TRBJ1-2; TRBD1 matches at 8 bases. The CDR3 loop reads CSVAQGANYGYTF. The CDR3 DNA reads as TGCAGCGTCGCACAGGGGGCTAACTATGGCTACACCTTC.